A single T cell receptor beta chain is shown here with its context. This clone was counted a single time. Its target antigen remains unknown. No base qualities exist here, and no much larger clone lies one base off it. From the cysteine up to the phenylalanine, the CDR3 has a length of 16 residues. Kept here is only the CDR3 DNA, which spans 48 bases and is read in frame from base 1. CDR1 is given as SGHTA and CDR2 as FQGNSA, both from the germline V gene. Relative to germline, V is 1 base shorter and J is 1 base shorter, with 14 bases between their ends. The immunoSEQ multiplex PCR assay was used to amplify the TCRB and TCRAD loci from a standardized quantity of quality-controlled genomic DNA. The V(D)J region was spanned by amplicons of a length sufficient to cover the CDR3 and to identify V and J genes. The commercial immunoSEQ service was used to sequence amplicons on an Illumina platform. Under the source paper's analysis protocol: Primer bias and sequencing errors were corrected as previously described, and TCRAD and TCRB were defined on the basis of the IMGT database. Analysis of the repertoires was done with immunoSEQ Analyzer 3.0 and VDJTools and included basic statistics, V/J segment usage, diversity estimates, rarefaction and pairwise overlap. Diversity was estimated with Chao1, ChaoE, Efron-Thisted, Shannon and inverse Simpson indices, and also on datasets down-sampled to the smallest sample. Repertoire overlap was assessed by strict matching of CDR3 nucleotide sequence, V gene and J gene, and clustering was done by Jaccard-based multidimensional scaling. The source is immuneACCESS, and TCRdb retained only in-frame sequences with V and J called. Part of the clones is not carried over; for the studies checked, unresolved V genes explain less than half of this, and the remainder is unexplained. That table gives V, J and clone size, and the DNA gave D and trimming. This sample lists tens of thousands of clones; 90% to 95% were detected once. Of the sample, 5.5% to 7% falls within the top ten clones.

The sample originates from a study of human thymus T cells (dated by TCRdb to between 2020 and 2021). A note on the overall study: The study used about eight infant thymus samples plus four related peripheral blood samples to characterize TCR alpha and beta repertoires. Donor ages ranged from about 6 to 250 days, and the cohort comprised 5 to 7 male and a couple of female infants. Broad study findings and their caveats: V and J gene segment usage appeared biased in both thymic and peripheral blood repertoires. On average, thymus samples yielded about 810,000 unique TCRB clonotypes, whereas blood samples yielded roughly 81,000.

The donors were immunologically healthy infants in Finland who had open corrective cardiac surgery for congenital heart defects. During surgery, a small about 0.5-1 mL aliquot of peripheral blood was collected from four of the eight donors. For blood samples, genomic DNA was extracted from all available leukocytes instead of from a fixed number of cells. ACK lysis buffer was used to clear erythrocytes from the blood, and the leukocytes were then kept as pellets at -70 degrees C. A QIAsymphony instrument was used to extract genomic DNA from frozen cell pellets. The chain couples TRBV7-2 to TRBJ2-7; no D gene call is confident. The TCR comes from a boy younger than two with a congenital heart defect but otherwise immunologically healthy. The sequenced sample consisted of blood. The CDR3 in this case is CASSLEISRTSYEQYF. The DNA is TGTGCCAGCAGCTTAGAAATAAGCCGGACGTCCTACGAGCAGTACTTC.